This TCR beta chain originates from a study of shared clonotypes between healthy human individuals. Findings of the study overall: Few donors restricted represented genetic and exposure-history diversity.

With respect to this clone: The antigen is undetermined.

Unsorted PBMC DNA was run through sequencing on ten immunoSEQ deep assay plates. Some clones are missing from TCRdb's copy, which holds only in-frame ones; the method was immunoSEQ multiplex PCR. Here the sample spans hundreds of thousands of clones, over 60% being singletons. V gave up 1 base and J gave up 4 bases, with 11 bases separating them. The CDR3 extends over 15 amino acids. CDR1 is MGHRA and CDR2 is YSYEKL in the germline V gene. The chain is built from TRBV4-1 and TRBJ2-1, with a possible D match to TRBD2 (5 bases). Material: PBMCs. This sequence originates from a woman in her thirties or forties in good health. Some clones in this sample may be carry-over from other donors' samples. The CDR3: CASSQGPSQYNEQFF. In DNA form, the CDR3 reads TGCGCCAGCAGCCAAGGTCCTAGCCAATACAATGAGCAGTTCTTC.